The next 20 T cell receptor beta chains were all read from a single sample in a study of control samples from healthy donors and cancer patients. The table came from immunoSEQ multiplex PCR; TCRdb's copy has only in-frame clones and leaves some out. The sample holds some 140,000 clones, roughly 92% seen once. Specimen: blood. The receptors were gathered from a man younger than 45 in good health.

CDR3 residues: CASRGTGRANYGYTF. Written as DNA, the CDR3 is TGTGCCAGCCGCGGGACAGGGAGGGCTAACTATGGCTACACCTTC. V usage is TRBV28 and J usage is TRBJ1-2, with 9 nucleotides matching TRBD1. This CDR3 is built from 15 residues. J was trimmed by 0 bases and V by 8 bases; bases with no gene match: 7. Per germline, CDR1 MDHEN and CDR2 SYDVKM.

J is TRBJ2-2 and V is TRBV15; possibly TRBD1 or TRBD2 for D (5 bases each). Trimming left V 0 bases short and J 3 bases short, with 11 bases between. In germline, CDR1 is LNHNV, CDR2 YYDKDF (reference sequence). The CDR3 runs 16 residues. CDR3 amino acids: CATSRDRERYTGELFF. The CDR3 DNA sequence: TGTGCCACCAGCAGAGACAGGGAGCGCTACACCGGGGAGCTGTTTTTT. Based on the CDR3 plus reference TRBV15 and TRBJ2-2, the full variable domain is DAMVIQNPRYQVTQFGKPVTLSCSQTLNHNVMYWYQQKSSQAPKLLFHYYDKDFNNEADTPDNFQSRRPNTSFCFLDIRSPGLGDTAMYLCATSRDRERYTGELFFGEGSRLTVL.

The rearrangement links TRBV19 to TRBJ2-2, with TRBD2 matching over 9 bases. Germline CDR1 and CDR2: LNHDA and SQIVND (reference sequence). This CDR3 is built from 15 residues. V lost 8 bases to trimming and J lost 8 bases; unmatched junction nucleotides: 12. CDR3 protein: CASSLNLAGAGELFF. CDR3 sequence (DNA): TGTGCCAGTTCCCTCAATTTAGCGGGAGCGGGGGAGCTGTTTTTT.

This sequence joins TRBV18 and TRBJ1-2, with D uncertain. Trimming pared 3 bases from V and 6 bases from J, leaving 14 bases between. Germline lookup yields CDR1 KGHSH and CDR2 LQKENI. The CDR3 runs to 14 residues. The CDR3 coding sequence is TGTGCCAGCTCACCCCGTAATGTAGCAGATGGCTACACCTTC. Its protein product is CASSPRNVADGYTF.

V usage is TRBV10-3 and J usage is TRBJ1-1, with TRBD1 identical over 7 bases. The CDR3 has 14 amino acids. The V gene end was trimmed by 10 bases and the J gene end by 1 base; junction bases not matched to a gene: 9. Germline V gene lookup returns CDR1 ENHRY and CDR2 SYGVKD. The CDR3 loop reads CASDQGVPNTEAFF. CDR3 bases: TGTGCCAGCGACCAGGGGGTCCCGAACACTGAAGCTTTCTTT.

Written as DNA, the CDR3 is TGTGCCAGCAGCGTTCTTTACACCGGGGAGCTGTTTTTT. Translated, it gives CASSVLYTGELFF. The J gene is TRBJ2-2, the V gene TRBV6-2 or TRBV6-3; D not certain. This CDR3 has 13 residues. CDR1 and CDR2 (germline): MNHEY, SVGEGT. Trimming stripped 6 bases from V and 3 bases from J, with 8 bases between.

The chain couples TRBV27 to TRBJ1-5; D unresolved. Germline CDR1 MNHEY, CDR2 SMNVEV (reference sequence). The CDR3 is 16 amino acids. Trimming cost V 4 bases and J 3 bases, with 16 bases left between them. The CDR3 DNA follows: TGTGCCAGCAGTTCGACGCAACAGAGCCTCAATCAGCCCCAGCATTTT. This encodes CASSSTQQSLNQPQHF.

The chain couples TRBV10-1 to TRBJ1-1; D is undetermined. This CDR3 is 13 amino acids long. Trimming stripped 3 bases from V and 0 bases from J, with 5 bases between. Germline CDR1 and CDR2: WNHNN and SYGVQD (reference sequence). The CDR3 region is CASSDRLNTEAFF. DNA for the CDR3: TGCGCCAGCAGTGACAGATTGAACACTGAAGCTTTCTTT.

This chain links TRBV4-1 with TRBJ1-2, with unresolved D. V was shortened by 4 bases and J by 4 bases, with 16 bases between the two germline ends. CDR3 length equals 15 residues. Germline V gene data show CDR1 as MGHRA and CDR2 as YSYEKL. CDR3 protein: CASSLTTDGSYGYTF. The CDR3 bases are TGCGCCAGCAGCCTTACTACGGACGGATCCTATGGCTACACCTTC.

This rearrangement joins TRBV7-2 to TRBJ2-7, with 13 bases that match TRBD2. The CDR3 runs 17 residues. V dropped 4 bases and J dropped 1; count of bases not matched to a gene: 7. The V gene's germline CDR1 is SGHTA and CDR2 FQGNSA. Here the CDR3 reads CASSSGTSGKGSYEQYF. For the CDR3, the DNA is TGTGCCAGCAGCTCCGGGACTAGCGGGAAGGGGTCCTACGAGCAGTACTTC.

The gene calls are TRBV28 and TRBJ2-5, with 9 positions matching TRBD1. The CDR3 extends over 13 amino acids. V lost 2 bases, J lost 7 bases, and 2 bases stayed unmatched. Germline CDR1 reads MDHEN; CDR2 reads SYDVKM. The DNA of the CDR3 is TGTGCCAGCAGTTTAGGACAGGGGAGGACCCAGTACTTC. Its translation: CASSLGQGRTQYF.

The chain joins TRBV7-8 to TRBJ1-2; D is perhaps TRBD1 (5 bases). Germline assignment: CDR1 SGHVS and CDR2 FQNEAQ. Between the trimmed V and J ends, which lost 0 bases and 5 bases, there was a span of 7 bases. This CDR3 has 13 residues. This chain's CDR3 is CASSLARQYGYTF. As DNA, the CDR3 is TGTGCCAGCAGCTTAGCGCGACAGTATGGCTACACCTTC. The full variable domain, rest sourced from reference TRBV7-8 and TRBJ1-2, is GAGVSQSPRYKVAKRGQDVALRCDPISGHVSLFWYQQALGQGPEFLTYFQNEAQLDKSGLPSDRFFAERPEGSVSTLKIQRTQQEDSAVYLCASSLARQYGYTFGSGTRLTVV.

This clone was seen a few times. The rearrangement links TRBV3-1 (or the pseudogene TRBV3-2) to TRBJ1-1; 8 bases map to TRBD1. The CDR3 consists of 12 residues. CDR1 LGHDT and CDR2 YNNKEL come from the germline V gene (reference sequence). V lost 4 bases and J lost 7; bases outside the gene matches: 2. CDR3 sequence reads: CASSRQGNEAFF. CDR3 bases: TGTGCCAGCAGCCGACAGGGGAATGAAGCTTTCTTT.

The sample holds one count of this clone. The J gene is TRBJ2-1, the V gene TRBV19; 9 bases line up with TRBD1. Trimming cost V 4 bases and J 15 bases; bases outside gene matches: 16. The CDR3 spans 15 residues. From germline, CDR1 is LNHDA and CDR2 SQIVND (reference sequence). CDR3 bases: TGTGCCAGTAGTACAGGAGCGGGACAGGGCGATTTCTGGTTCTTC. Translated: CASSTGAGQGDFWFF.

This clone was counted a single time. V and J are TRBV11-2 and TRBJ2-7; no clear D. Trimming cost V 5 bases and J 4 bases, with 12 bases left between them. This CDR3 contains 13 residues. Per the germline V gene, CDR1 is SGHAT and CDR2 is FQNNGV. The CDR3 region is CASSPSKSYEQYF. CDR3 DNA sequence: TGTGCCAGCAGCCCATCGAAATCTTACGAGCAGTACTTC.

The V and J genes are TRBV18 and TRBJ1-5; the D gene is possibly TRBD1 (6 bases). CDR3 size: 16 residues. Germline V lookup: CDR1 KGHSH, CDR2 LQKENI. The ends were cut back, 6 bases at V and 0 bases at J, with 15 bases in the middle. The CDR3 loop is CASSSGTPPSNQPQHF. The CDR3, as DNA: TGTGCCAGCTCCTCAGGGACACCTCCTAGCAATCAGCCCCAGCATTTT.

This rearrangement joins TRBV27 to TRBJ2-1; 7 positions agree with TRBD1. CDR3 size: 14 residues. Germline loops: CDR1 MNHEY, CDR2 SMNVEV (reference sequence). Trimming at V came to 3 bases and at J to 4 bases, leaving 3 bases not matched to a gene. This CDR3 is CASSFRGQYNEQFF. The DNA of the CDR3 is TGTGCCAGCAGTTTTAGGGGGCAATACAATGAGCAGTTCTTC.

This clone was observed a few times. The chain links TRBV7-2 to TRBJ2-5, with D unresolved. Deletions cut 0 bases from V and 4 bases from J, with 3 bases between. From germline, CDR1 is SGHTA and CDR2 FQGNSA. The CDR3 consists of 12 residues. The CDR3 DNA follows: TGTGCCAGCAGCTTAGCGGGAGAGACCCAGTACTTC. Its protein product is CASSLAGETQYF.

The V and J genes are TRBV27 and TRBJ2-3, with D perhaps TRBD2 (6 bases). Deletions cut 3 bases from V and 3 bases from J, with 10 bases between. The germline V gene has CDR1 MNHEY and CDR2 SMNVEV (reference sequence). The CDR3 length is 14 residues. The CDR3 here is CASSFTGSTDTQYF. CDR3 DNA sequence: TGTGCCAGCAGTTTTACCGGGAGTACAGATACGCAGTATTTT.

The chain recombines TRBV10-3 with TRBJ1-2, with TRBD1 matching 8 bases. V lost 0 bases and J lost 0; bases outside the gene matches: 3. The CDR3 is 16 amino acids. In germline, CDR1 is ENHRY, CDR2 SYGVKD. CDR3 amino acids: CAISESRTGTNYGYTF. In nucleotides, the CDR3 is TGTGCCATCAGTGAGTCACGGACAGGGACTAACTATGGCTACACCTTC.